The 9 T cell receptor beta chains below were found in one sample sequenced in a study of blood T cell repertoires in COVID-19. The data were produced by immunoSEQ multiplex PCR, yet TCRdb's version contains in-frame clones alone and is incomplete. The repertoire holds a few hundred thousand clones, with around 90% as singletons. Sequenced input: PBMCs or T cells enriched from blood (not recorded which). Every receptor here comes from a woman younger than 45 who had recovered from COVID-19.

This clone was detected once. The chain carries TRBV27 and TRBJ2-1, with TRBD2 matching over 9 bases. After removal of 4 bases from V and 0 bases from J, the junction contained 10 bases not matched to a gene. Germline CDR1 MNHEY, CDR2 SMNVEV (reference sequence). The length of the CDR3 is 18 residues. CDR3 DNA: TGTGCCAGCAGTTCGGTAGCGGGAGTGGGGAGCTCCTACAATGAGCAGTTCTTC. As protein: CASSSVAGVGSSYNEQFF.

The chain links TRBV12-3 or TRBV12-4 to TRBJ1-5; D gene ambiguous. Trimming took 3 bases from V and 5 from J, leaving 8 bases between them. The CDR3 totals 13 residues. The CDR3 here is CASSFSGDQPQHF. The DNA of the CDR3 is TGTGCCAGCAGTTTTAGTGGAGATCAGCCCCAGCATTTT.

This chain links TRBV28 with TRBJ2-7; TRBD1 is a possible D gene (6 bases). Looked up from germline, CDR1 is MDHEN and CDR2 is SYDVKM. V gave up 6 bases and J gave up 5 bases, with 17 bases separating them. This CDR3 has 14 residues. As DNA, the CDR3 is TGTGCCAGCAGCTCATCAGGGGATAGCGACGAGCAGTACTTC. Translated, it gives CASSSSGDSDEQYF.

The chain is built from TRBV4-2 and TRBJ2-3, with TRBD2 identical over 8 bases. Germline trimming cut 0 bases from V and 4 bases from J; bases unmatched to any gene: 9. This CDR3 is built from 17 residues. Germline assignment: CDR1 LGHNA and CDR2 YNFKEQ. CDR3 coding DNA: TGTGCCAGCAGCCAAGATCCGAGGCGGGAGGCCTCAGATACGCAGTATTTT. Its protein is CASSQDPRREASDTQYF.

The gene calls are TRBV6-5 and TRBJ1-2; the D gene is possibly TRBD1 (5 bases). The germline V gene encodes CDR1 MNHEY and CDR2 SVGAGI. The V end was cut by 7 bases, the J end by 3 bases, with 18 bases between. The CDR3 loop spans 15 amino acids. Here the CDR3 reads CASTPLRGYDYGYTF. For the CDR3, the DNA is TGTGCCAGCACCCCCCTTCGGGGGTACGACTATGGCTACACCTTC.

The chain links TRBV28 to TRBJ1-2, with 9 bases that match TRBD1. Germline values: CDR1 MDHEN, CDR2 SYDVKM. The junction had 4 bases not matched to a gene; V was cut back by 5 bases and J by 3 bases. CDR3 length: 14 amino acids. CDR3 sequence reads: CASSQDRGDYGYTF. The CDR3 DNA reads as TGTGCCAGCAGTCAGGACAGGGGAGACTATGGCTACACCTTC.

This chain links TRBV27 with TRBJ2-5, with 7 nucleotides matching TRBD1. This CDR3 has 17 amino acids. Germline CDR1 is MNHEY and CDR2 is SMNVEV (reference sequence). V trimming: 0 bases; J trimming: 2 bases; junction bases outside the gene matches: 9. CDR3 in amino acids: CASSLSPGAGGQETQYF. The CDR3 DNA sequence: TGTGCCAGCAGTTTATCCCCCGGAGCAGGGGGACAAGAGACCCAGTACTTC.

This clone was picked up a small number of times. V usage is TRBV4-1 and J usage is TRBJ1-1; 9 bases are shared with TRBD1. This CDR3 comprises 16 residues. Per the germline V gene, CDR1 is MGHRA and CDR2 is YSYEKL. V was pared by 4 bases and J by 5 bases, with 11 bases of the junction left unmatched. The CDR3 spells CASSLQSGTGKTEAFF. Here the CDR3 DNA reads TGCGCCAGCAGCCTTCAGTCCGGGACAGGGAAAACTGAAGCTTTCTTT.

The chain recombines TRBV28 with TRBJ2-7; 11 positions match TRBD2. V dropped 7 bases and J dropped 3; count of bases not matched to a gene: 8. Germline CDR1 MDHEN, CDR2 SYDVKM. This CDR3 has 15 amino acids. CDR3 DNA: TGTGCCAGCAACACACGACTAGCGGGACTCTACGAGCAGTACTTC. Amino acids: CASNTRLAGLYEQYF.